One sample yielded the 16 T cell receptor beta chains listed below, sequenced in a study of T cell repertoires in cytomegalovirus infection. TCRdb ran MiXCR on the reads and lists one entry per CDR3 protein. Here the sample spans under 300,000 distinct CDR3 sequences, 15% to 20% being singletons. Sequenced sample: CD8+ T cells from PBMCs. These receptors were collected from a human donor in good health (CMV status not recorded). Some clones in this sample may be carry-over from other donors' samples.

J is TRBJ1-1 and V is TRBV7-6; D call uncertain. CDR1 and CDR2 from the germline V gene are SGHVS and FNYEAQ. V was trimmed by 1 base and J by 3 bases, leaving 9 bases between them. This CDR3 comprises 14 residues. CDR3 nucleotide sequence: TGTGCCAGCAGCTTAGAAGGCGGGGACACTGAAGCTTTCTTT. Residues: CASSLEGGDTEAFF.

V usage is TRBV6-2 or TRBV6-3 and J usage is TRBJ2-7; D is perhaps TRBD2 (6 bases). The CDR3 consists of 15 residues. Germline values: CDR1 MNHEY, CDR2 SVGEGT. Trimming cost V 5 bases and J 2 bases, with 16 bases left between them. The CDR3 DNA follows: TGTGCCAGCAGTGCCGGACGGGGGTTCACCTACGAGCAGTACTTC. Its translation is CASSAGRGFTYEQYF.

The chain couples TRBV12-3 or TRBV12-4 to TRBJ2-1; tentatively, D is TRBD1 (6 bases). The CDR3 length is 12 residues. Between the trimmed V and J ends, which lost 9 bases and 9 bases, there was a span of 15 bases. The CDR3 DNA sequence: TGTGCCAGTTCACGAGACAGGATTGAGCAGTTCTTC. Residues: CASSRDRIEQFF.

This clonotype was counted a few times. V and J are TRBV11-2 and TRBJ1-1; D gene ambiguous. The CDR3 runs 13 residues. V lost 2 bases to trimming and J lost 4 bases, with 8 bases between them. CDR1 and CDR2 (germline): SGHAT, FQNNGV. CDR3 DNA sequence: TGTGCCAGCAGCTTAAAACTGAGCACTGAAGCTTTCTTT. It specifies CASSLKLSTEAFF.

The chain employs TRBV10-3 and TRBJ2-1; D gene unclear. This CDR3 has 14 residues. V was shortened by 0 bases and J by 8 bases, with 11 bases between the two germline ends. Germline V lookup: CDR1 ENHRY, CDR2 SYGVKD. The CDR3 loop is CAISESERGDEQFF. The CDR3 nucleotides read TGTGCCATCAGTGAGTCAGAAAGAGGCGATGAGCAGTTCTTC.

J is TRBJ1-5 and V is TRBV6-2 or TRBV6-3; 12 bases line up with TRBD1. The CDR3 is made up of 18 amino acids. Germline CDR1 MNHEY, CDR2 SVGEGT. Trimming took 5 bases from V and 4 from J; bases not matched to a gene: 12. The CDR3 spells CASSARDRGLRVNQPQHF. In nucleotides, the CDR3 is TGTGCCAGCAGTGCGCGGGACAGGGGGCTTCGGGTAAATCAGCCCCAGCATTTT.

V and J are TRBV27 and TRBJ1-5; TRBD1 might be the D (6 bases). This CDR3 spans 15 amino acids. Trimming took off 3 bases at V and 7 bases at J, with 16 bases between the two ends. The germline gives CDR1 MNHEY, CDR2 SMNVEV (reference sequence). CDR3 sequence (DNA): TGTGCCAGCAGTTTGGTCTCGGGGGGCAGCCAGCCCCAGCATTTT. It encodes CASSLVSGGSQPQHF.

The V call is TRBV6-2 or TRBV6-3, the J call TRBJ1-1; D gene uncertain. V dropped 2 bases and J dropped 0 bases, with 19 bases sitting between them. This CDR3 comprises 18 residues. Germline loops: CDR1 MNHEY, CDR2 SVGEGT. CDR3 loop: CASSYIDGLDYMNTEAFF. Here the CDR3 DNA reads TGTGCCAGCAGTTACATCGACGGACTTGATTACATGAACACTGAAGCTTTCTTT.

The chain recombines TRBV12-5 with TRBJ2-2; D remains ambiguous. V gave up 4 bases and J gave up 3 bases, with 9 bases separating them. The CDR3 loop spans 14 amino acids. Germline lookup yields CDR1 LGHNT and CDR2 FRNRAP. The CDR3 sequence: CASGSDRYTGELFF. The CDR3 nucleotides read TGTGCTAGTGGTTCCGACCGATACACCGGGGAGCTGTTTTTT.

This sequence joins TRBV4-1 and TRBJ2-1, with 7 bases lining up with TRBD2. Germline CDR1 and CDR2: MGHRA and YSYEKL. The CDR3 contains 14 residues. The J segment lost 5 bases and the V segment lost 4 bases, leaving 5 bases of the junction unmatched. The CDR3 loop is CASSLSGPHNEQFF. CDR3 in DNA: TGCGCCAGCAGCCTTAGCGGGCCCCACAATGAGCAGTTCTTC.

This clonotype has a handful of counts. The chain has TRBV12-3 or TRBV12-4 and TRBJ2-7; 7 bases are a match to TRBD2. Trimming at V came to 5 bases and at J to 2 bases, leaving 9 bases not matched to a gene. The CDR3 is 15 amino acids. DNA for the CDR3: TGTGCCAGCAGTCTACGGACTAGTAGGCCCTACGAGCAGTACTTC. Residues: CASSLRTSRPYEQYF.

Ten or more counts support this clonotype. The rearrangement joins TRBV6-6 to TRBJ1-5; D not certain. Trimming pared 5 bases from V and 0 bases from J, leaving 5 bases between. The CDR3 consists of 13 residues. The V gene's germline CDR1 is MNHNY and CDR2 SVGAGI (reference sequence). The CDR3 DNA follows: TGTGCCAGCAGTCACTATAGCAATCAGCCCCAGCATTTT. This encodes CASSHYSNQPQHF.

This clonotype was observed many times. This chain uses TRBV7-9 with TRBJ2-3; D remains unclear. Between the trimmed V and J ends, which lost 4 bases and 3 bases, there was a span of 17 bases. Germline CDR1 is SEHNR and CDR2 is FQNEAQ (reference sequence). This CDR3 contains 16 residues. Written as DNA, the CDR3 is TGTGCCAGCAGCTCGTCTAGTTTCCCCCCGACAGATACGCAGTATTTT. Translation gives CASSSSSFPPTDTQYF. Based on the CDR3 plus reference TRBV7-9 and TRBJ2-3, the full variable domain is DTGVSQNPRHKITKRGQNVTFRCDPISEHNRLYWYRQTLGQGPEFLTYFQNEAQLEKSRLLSDRFSAERPKGSFSTLEIQRTEQGDSAMYLCASSSSSFPPTDTQYFGPGTRLTVL.

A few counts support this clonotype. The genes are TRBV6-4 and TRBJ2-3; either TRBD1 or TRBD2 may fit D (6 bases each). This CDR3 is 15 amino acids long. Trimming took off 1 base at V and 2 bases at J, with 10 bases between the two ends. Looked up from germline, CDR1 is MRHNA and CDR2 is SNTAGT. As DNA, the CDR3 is TGTGCCAGCAGTGACTATGGGGGGCCCACAGATACGCAGTATTTT. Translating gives CASSDYGGPTDTQYF.

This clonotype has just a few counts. CDR3 nucleotides: TGTGCCAGCAGTTTTTTCGTGGGGGGGCAATCAGATACGCAGTATTTT. Translating gives CASSFFVGGQSDTQYF. This chain joins TRBV28 and TRBJ2-3; D might be TRBD2 (7 bases). Trimming took 3 bases from V and 4 from J, leaving 17 bases between them. CDR3 size: 16 residues. Germline assignment: CDR1 MDHEN and CDR2 SYDVKM.

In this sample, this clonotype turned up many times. CDR3 protein: CASSYPNQVGQETQYF. The CDR3 coding sequence is TGTGCCAGCAGTTACCCGAACCAAGTAGGACAAGAGACCCAGTACTTC. V gene TRBV6-2 or TRBV6-3 combines with J gene TRBJ2-5; D remains unclear. Germline V gives CDR1 MNHEY, CDR2 SVGEGT. This CDR3 contains 16 residues. Trimming cost V 2 bases and J 2 bases, with 15 bases left between them.